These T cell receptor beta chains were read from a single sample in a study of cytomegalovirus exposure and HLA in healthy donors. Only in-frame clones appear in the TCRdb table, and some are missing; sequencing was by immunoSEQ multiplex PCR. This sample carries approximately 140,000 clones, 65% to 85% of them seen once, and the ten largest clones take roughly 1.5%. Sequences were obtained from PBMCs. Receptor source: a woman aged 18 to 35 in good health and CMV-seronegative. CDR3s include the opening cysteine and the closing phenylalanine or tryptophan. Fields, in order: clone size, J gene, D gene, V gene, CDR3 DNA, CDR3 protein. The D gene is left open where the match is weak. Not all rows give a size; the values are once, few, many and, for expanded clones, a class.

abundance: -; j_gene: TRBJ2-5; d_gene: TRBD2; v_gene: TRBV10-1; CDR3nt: TGCGCCAGCAGTGAGTCCGCTAGCGGCCAAGAGACCCAGTACTTC; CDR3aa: CASSESASGQETQYF
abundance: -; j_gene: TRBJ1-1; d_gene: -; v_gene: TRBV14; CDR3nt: TGTGCCAGCAGCCAAAACAGGAACACTGAAGCTTTCTTT; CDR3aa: CASSQNRNTEAFF
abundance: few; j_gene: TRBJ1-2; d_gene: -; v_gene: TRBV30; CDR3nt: TGTGCCTGGAATTGGGCAGGGAAGCCTGGCTACACCTTC; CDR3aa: CAWNWAGKPGYTF
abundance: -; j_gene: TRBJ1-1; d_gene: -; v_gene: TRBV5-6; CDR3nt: TGTGCCAGCAGCCCGGGGGGGGGTAACACTGAAGCTTTCTTT; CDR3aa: CASSPGGGNTEAFF
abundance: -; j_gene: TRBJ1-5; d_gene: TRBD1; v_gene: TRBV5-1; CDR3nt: TGCGCCAGCAGCCCCTCAGGGGGTATTAATCAGCCCCAGCATTTT; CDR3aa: CASSPSGGINQPQHF
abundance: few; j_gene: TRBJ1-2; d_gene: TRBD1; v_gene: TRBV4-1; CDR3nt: TGCGCCAGCAGCCAAGCGGTAGGGGGCAAGTTTGGCTACACCTTC; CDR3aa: CASSQAVGGKFGYTF
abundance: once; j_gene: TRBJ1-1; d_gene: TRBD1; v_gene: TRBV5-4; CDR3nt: TGTGCCAGCAGCATAGGGACAGCGAACACTGAAGCTTTCTTT; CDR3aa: CASSIGTANTEAFF
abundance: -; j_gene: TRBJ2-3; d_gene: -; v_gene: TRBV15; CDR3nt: TGTGCCACCAGCAGGGTAGAGCAAGATACGCAGTATTTT; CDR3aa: CATSRVEQDTQYF
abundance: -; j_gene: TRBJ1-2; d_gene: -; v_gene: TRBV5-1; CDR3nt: TGCGCCAGCAGCTTGGAATGGGGGCGAGGCTATGGCTACACCTTC; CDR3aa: CASSLEWGRGYGYTF
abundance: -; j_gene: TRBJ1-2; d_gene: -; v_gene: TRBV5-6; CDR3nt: TGTGCCAGCAGCTTGTATTCGAGCTATGGCTACACCTTC; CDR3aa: CASSLYSSYGYTF
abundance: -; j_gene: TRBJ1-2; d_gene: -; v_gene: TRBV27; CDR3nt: TGTGCCAGCAGTTTATCGAGGAGCTATGGCTACACCTTC; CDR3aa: CASSLSRSYGYTF
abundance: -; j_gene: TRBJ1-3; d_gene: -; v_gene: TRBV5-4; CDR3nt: TGTGCCAGCAGGTCCACAGCCTCTGGAAACACCATATATTTT; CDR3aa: CASRSTASGNTIYF
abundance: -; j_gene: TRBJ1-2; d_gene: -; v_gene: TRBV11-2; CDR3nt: TGTGCCAGCAGCTTAGCAGGTTCGGGAGTCTCCCTCTATGGCTACACCTTC; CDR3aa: CASSLAGSGVSLYGYTF
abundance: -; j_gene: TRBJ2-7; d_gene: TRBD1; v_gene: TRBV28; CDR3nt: TGTGCCAGCAGTTTTGGGACAGCCTCCTCCTACGAGCAGTACTTC; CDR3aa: CASSFGTASSYEQYF
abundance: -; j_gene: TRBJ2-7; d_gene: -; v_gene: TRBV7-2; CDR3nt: TGTGCCAGCAGCTTAGTTGGCAACTACGAGCAGTACTTC; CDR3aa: CASSLVGNYEQYF
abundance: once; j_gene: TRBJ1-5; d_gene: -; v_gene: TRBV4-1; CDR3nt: TGCGCCAGCAGCCAAGATGCGGGCTCACTTAATCAGCCCCAGCATTTT; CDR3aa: CASSQDAGSLNQPQHF
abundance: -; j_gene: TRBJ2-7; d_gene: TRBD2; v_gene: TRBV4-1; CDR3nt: TGCGCCAGCAGCCAACTACCCAGGGCTAGCGGGAGAGTCAACGAGCAGTACTTC; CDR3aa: CASSQLPRASGRVNEQYF
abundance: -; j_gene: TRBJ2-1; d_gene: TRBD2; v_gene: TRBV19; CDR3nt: TGTGCCAGTAGTATGGAAGCGGGAGTCTACAATGAGCAGTTCTTC; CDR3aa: CASSMEAGVYNEQFF
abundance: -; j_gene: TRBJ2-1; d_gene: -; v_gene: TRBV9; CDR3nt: TGTGCCAGCAGCAAAGAAGTAGCGGACATGAGCTCCTACAATGAGCAGTTCTTC; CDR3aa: CASSKEVADMSSYNEQFF
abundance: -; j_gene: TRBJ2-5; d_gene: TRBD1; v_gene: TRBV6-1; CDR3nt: TGTGCCGGAGGGGACAGGTCATACCAAGAGACCCAGTACTTC; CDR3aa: CAGGDRSYQETQYF